The clone carrying this T cell receptor (beta chain) appeared once. This CDR3 has 15 residues. The V gene's germline CDR1 is KGHSH and CDR2 LQKENI. Trimming took 1 base from V and 5 from J, leaving 11 bases between them. Clones were sequenced by immunoSEQ multiplex PCR, and TCRdb holds only the in-frame ones, with some missing. The sample includes around 300,000 clones, over 85% of them seen just once. This sample is part of a study of blood T cell repertoires in COVID-19. Study summary: The cDNA or gDNA used as material had been derived from T cells, B-cell-depleted T cells, or PBMCs.

Participants' reported clinical history set cohort assignment. Donors in Cohort 3 counted as recovered after two negative PCRs, clearance, or symptom resolution. Sequences were obtained from PBMCs or T cells enriched from blood (not recorded which). The sequence derives from a woman aged 55-70 years who had recovered from COVID-19. The V call is TRBV18, the J call TRBJ2-2; no clear D. DNA for the CDR3: TGTGCCAGCTCACCACTTTCAAGCTTTACCGGGGAGCTGTTTTTT. Translating gives CASSPLSSFTGELFF. Using reference TRBV18 and TRBJ2-2 for the parts outside the CDR3, the full variable domain is NAGVMQNPRHLVRRRGQEARLRCSPMKGHSHVYWYRQLPEEGLKFMVYLQKENIIDESGMPKERFSAEFPKEGPSILRIQQVVRGDSAAYFCASSPLSSFTGELFFGEGSRLTVL.